Each of the 3 T cell receptor beta chains below was sequenced from the same sample in a study of regulatory T cells in long-lasting Graves disease listed by TCRdb under 2021. The library was prepared using multiplex PCR. These reads were obtained on an Illumina HiSeq 4000. To build TCR beta libraries, CDR3 regions were amplified by Arm-PCR using iRepertoire HTBI primers. The public reads were reanalyzed by TCRdb: fastp trimming at Q25, MiXCR alignment, in-frame beta chains only. Records with the same CDR3 protein are collapsed into one entry carrying the most frequent genes and DNA. Within this sample are 600,000 to 800,000 distinct CDR3 sequences, with 30% of them counted one time only. The ten largest clones capture about 42% of the sample. The sample's time point label, in plain terms: persistent/refractory GD, antithyroid drugs over 5 years with positive TRAb. For both TCR sequencing and RNA sequencing, RNA was extracted from PBMCs using TRIzol.

This material consisted of peripheral blood mononuclear cells (PBMCs), taken when the disease was refractory, from a patient treated with antithyroid drugs. Receptor source: a female donor with Graves disease.

The chain is built from TRBV9 and TRBJ2-2; 8 bases map to TRBD2. Trimming took 3 bases from V and 7 from J; bases not matched to a gene: 17. The CDR3 extends over 18 amino acids. CDR1 SGDLS and CDR2 YYNGEE come from the germline V gene. CDR3 loop: CASSGVSETGGQVGELFF. CDR3 sequence (DNA): TGTGCCAGCAGCGGGGTCAGTGAGACGGGAGGGCAGGTCGGGGAGCTGTTTTTT.

This clonotype was detected a few times. The gene calls are TRBV6-4 and TRBJ2-4; D is possibly TRBD2 (5 bases). The CDR3 loop spans 16 amino acids. CDR1 and CDR2 (germline): MRHNA, SNTAGT. Trimming removed 5 bases from V and 4 bases from J, with 18 bases in between. The CDR3, as DNA: TGTGCCAGCAGTTACGCCGCGGGCCGCCTTAAAAACATTCAGTACTTC. Protein product: CASSYAAGRLKNIQYF.

Points on this clonotype: Being one base from a much bigger clone, this may be a read error. This chain uses TRBV12-3 or TRBV12-4 with TRBJ1-1, with D unresolved. The V end was cut by 2 bases, the J end by 1 base, with 8 bases between. The CDR3 has 14 amino acids. The CDR3 DNA reads TGTGCCAGCAGTTTACAGCTTACGAACACTGAAGCTTTCTTT. Translating gives CASSLQLTNTEAFF.